The 24 T cell receptor beta chains presented below share a single source sample, sequenced in a study of T cell responses to AZD1222 COVID-19 vaccine. Data came from immunoSEQ multiplex PCR; TCRdb stores just in-frame clones and leaves some out. The sample comprises around 94,000 clones, about 85% of which are singletons, and roughly 4.7% rests with the top ten. The sequencing used peripheral blood, collected 28 days after the second AZD1222 dose. These TCRs come from an adult who received the AZD1222 COVID-19 vaccine.

This sequence joins TRBV7-3 and TRBJ2-2; TRBD1 matches at 12 bases. CDR1 and CDR2 from the germline V gene are SGHTA and FQGTGA. The CDR3 covers 16 residues. V dropped 5 bases and J dropped 6; count of bases not matched to a gene: 7. The DNA for the CDR3 is TGTGCCAGCAGCCCGGGACAGGGGGCCGGGCCCGGGGAGCTGTTTTTT. Its translation is CASSPGQGAGPGELFF.

J is TRBJ2-2 and V is TRBV2; D gene ambiguous. CDR3 length equals 15 residues. In germline, CDR1 is SNHLY, CDR2 FYNNEI. V lost 4 bases to trimming and J lost 1 base, with 10 bases between them. The DNA of the CDR3 is TGTGCCAGCAGTGGGCCAGTAAGGAACACCGGGGAGCTGTTTTTT. Its translation is CASSGPVRNTGELFF.

This clone came up a few times. V is TRBV28 and J is TRBJ2-3; TRBD2 aligns across 7 bases. The CDR3 sequence is 15 residues long. J gave up 0 bases and V 6 bases, and 6 bases lay outside the gene matches. Germline-derived CDR1 and CDR2 are MDHEN and SYDVKM. The CDR3 protein is CASRGLTPSTDTQYF. The CDR3 DNA reads TGTGCCAGCAGGGGACTAACCCCTAGCACAGATACGCAGTATTTT.

This rearrangement joins TRBV28 to TRBJ2-1; 8 bases match TRBD1. The CDR3 runs 14 residues. The J segment lost 5 bases and the V segment lost 8 bases, leaving 8 bases of the junction unmatched. Germline V CDR1 and CDR2: MDHEN, SYDVKM. CDR3 nucleotide sequence: TGTGCCAGCGGCCTACAGGGGGTTGACAATGAGCAGTTCTTC. The encoded protein is CASGLQGVDNEQFF.

This chain connects TRBV28 to TRBJ2-1; D gene ambiguous. CDR1 is MDHEN, CDR2 SYDVKM, per germline. With 9 bases removed from V and 3 bases from J, the gap between germline ends came to 18 bases. CDR3 length equals 15 residues. DNA for the CDR3: TGTGCCAGTTCTGGGCACCACCGATACTACAATGAGCAGTTCTTC. Translating gives CASSGHHRYYNEQFF.

The CDR3 nucleotides are TGTGCCGGGGGTGGGGCCAACGTCCTGACTTTC. Amino acid sequence: CAGGGANVLTF. The chain carries TRBV30 and TRBJ2-6; D possibly uses TRBD1 or TRBD2 (5 bases each). From germline, CDR1 is GTSNPN and CDR2 SVGIG (reference sequence). V was shortened by 8 bases and J by 3 bases, with 5 bases between the two germline ends. CDR3 size: 11 residues.

The genes are TRBV5-1 and TRBJ2-5; 13 bases agree with TRBD2. CDR3 length: 15 residues. J lost 4 bases, V lost 2 bases, and 2 bases had no gene match. Germline V gene lookup returns CDR1 SGHRS and CDR2 YFSETQ. The CDR3: CASSFGLAGVETQYF. CDR3 sequence (DNA): TGCGCCAGCAGCTTTGGACTAGCGGGAGTAGAGACCCAGTACTTC.

J is TRBJ1-6 and V is TRBV15; maybe TRBD1 (6 bases). V lost 0 bases to trimming and J lost 7 bases, with 7 bases between them. CDR3 length: 14 amino acids. The germline V gene encodes CDR1 LNHNV and CDR2 YYDKDF (reference sequence). The CDR3 bases are TGTGCCACCAGCAGAGACGGGGGCAATTCACCCCTCCACTTT. It specifies CATSRDGGNSPLHF.

This chain joins TRBV6-5 and TRBJ1-1; no clear D. The germline gives CDR1 MNHEY, CDR2 SVGAGI. The V and J ends lost 6 bases and 4 bases respectively, with 15 bases between them. This CDR3 is built from 14 residues. The CDR3 is CASSSRRGSTEAFF. The CDR3 DNA reads as TGTGCCAGCAGCTCCCGGAGAGGGTCCACTGAAGCTTTCTTT.

The chain recombines TRBV11-2 with TRBJ2-7; D not certain. V dropped 7 bases and J dropped 4 bases, with 14 bases sitting between them. Germline V lookup: CDR1 SGHAT, CDR2 FQNNGV. CDR3 length equals 13 residues. The CDR3 nucleotides are TGTGCCAGCACTCGGGCTCCTACGTACGAGCAGTACTTC. Its translation is CASTRAPTYEQYF.

The V call is TRBV7-6, the J call TRBJ2-7; D gene unclear. V was trimmed by 1 base and J by 6 bases, leaving 16 bases between them. CDR1 SGHVS and CDR2 FNYEAQ come from the germline V gene. The CDR3 is made up of 15 amino acids. The CDR3 nucleotides read TGTGCCAGCAGCTTAGGGGCCCCCCGGAGTTCCGAGCAGTACTTC. Amino acids: CASSLGAPRSSEQYF.

The chain is built from TRBV4-3 and TRBJ2-1; the D call may be TRBD1 or TRBD2 (5 bases each). CDR3 size: 17 residues. Germline V gene data show CDR1 as LGHNA and CDR2 as YSLEER. V was cut by 1 base and J by 7 bases, with 20 bases left in between. In nucleotides, the CDR3 is TGCGCCAGCAGCCAAGGAACGGGGCTAGGGGCTGGAAATGAGCAGTTCTTC. This translates into CASSQGTGLGAGNEQFF.

V usage is TRBV5-4 and J usage is TRBJ2-7; D possibly matches TRBD1 or TRBD2 (5 bases each). V dropped 4 bases and J dropped 4 bases, with 24 bases sitting between them. Germline V CDR1 and CDR2: SGHNT, YYREEE (reference sequence). The CDR3 is 17 residues long. In DNA form, the CDR3 reads TGTGCCAGCAGCCGGGACCGGGACCTAACATTACTTTACGAGCAGTACTTC. As protein: CASSRDRDLTLLYEQYF.

The gene calls are TRBV5-6 and TRBJ1-2, with a possible D match to TRBD1 (6 bases). Germline CDR1 and CDR2: SGHDT and YYEEEE. This CDR3 is 16 amino acids long. V was pared by 0 bases and J by 4 bases, with 16 bases between. CDR3 loop: CASSLEGEPSSYGYTF. The CDR3 DNA reads TGTGCCAGCAGCTTGGAGGGGGAACCCTCTAGCTATGGCTACACCTTC.

The chain carries TRBV5-8 and TRBJ1-6; maybe TRBD1 (6 bases). This CDR3 has 14 residues. The germline V gene encodes CDR1 SGHTS and CDR2 YDEGEE. Trimming took 4 bases from V and 7 from J, leaving 12 bases between them. CDR3 residues: CASSPPTGNSPLHF. The CDR3 region has the DNA TGTGCCAGCAGCCCCCCCACAGGGAATTCACCCCTCCACTTT. The variable domain in full, completed from reference TRBV5-8 and TRBJ1-6, reads EAGVTQSPTHLIKTRGQQATLRCSPISGHTSVYWYQQALGLGLQFLLWYDEGEERNRGNFPPRFSGRQFPNYSSELNVNALELEDSALYLCASSPPTGNSPLHFGNGTRLTVT.

This clone was observed a handful of times. The chain is built from TRBV7-8 and TRBJ1-5; D remains unclear. V lost 4 bases and J lost 4, with 14 bases in between. The CDR3 contains 15 residues. The germline V gene has CDR1 SGHVS and CDR2 FQNEAQ. The CDR3 nucleotides read TGTGCCAGCAGCTCACCAGGAGGTCGAAATCAGCCCCAGCATTTT. This encodes CASSSPGGRNQPQHF.

The rearrangement joins TRBV7-2 to TRBJ1-2; D perhaps matches TRBD1 (5 bases). Deletions cut 0 bases from V and 8 bases from J, with 16 bases between. The CDR3 spans 15 residues. The V gene's germline CDR1 is SGHTA and CDR2 FQGNSA. CDR3 residues: CASSLARARGGGYTF. The CDR3 nucleotides are TGTGCCAGCAGCTTAGCGCGGGCAAGGGGCGGGGGCTACACCTTC.

The chain combines TRBV28 with TRBJ1-2, with D maybe TRBD1 (5 bases). CDR3 length: 13 amino acids. Trimming cost V 3 bases and J 5 bases, with 10 bases left between them. CDR1 and CDR2 from the germline V gene are MDHEN and SYDVKM. CDR3 nucleotide sequence: TGTGCCAGCAGTTTTCCAGGGAGGTATGGCTACACCTTC. Protein product: CASSFPGRYGYTF.

This clone has just a few counts. J is TRBJ2-1 and V is TRBV9; D tentatively fits TRBD1 or TRBD2 (5 bases each). V dropped 7 bases and J dropped 0 bases, with 14 bases sitting between them. In germline, CDR1 is SGDLS, CDR2 YYNGEE. The CDR3 contains 15 residues. The DNA for the CDR3 is TGTGCCAGCGCCCTCCGGGACGCCTCCTACAATGAGCAGTTCTTC. Protein product: CASALRDASYNEQFF.

This clone was seen only once. The V gene is TRBV5-1, the J gene TRBJ1-3, with a weak D call TRBD1 (5 bases). The CDR3 length is 17 residues. Germline V CDR1 and CDR2: SGHRS, YFSETQ. Trimming pared 0 bases from V and 1 base from J, leaving 14 bases between. The CDR3 reads CASSLGRARASGNTIYF. The CDR3 DNA is TGCGCCAGCAGCTTGGGGCGGGCCAGGGCTTCTGGAAACACCATATATTTT.

For the CDR3, the DNA is TGTGCCAGCAGGACAGGGATTAACTATGGCTACACCTTC. Its protein product is CASRTGINYGYTF. The rearrangement links TRBV6-5 to TRBJ1-2; 7 bases line up with TRBD1. Germline CDR1 is MNHEY and CDR2 is SVGAGI. The CDR3 totals 13 residues. The V and J ends lost 6 bases and 1 base, in that order; junction bases with no gene match: 2.

This clone was observed a handful of times. The chain joins TRBV4-1 to TRBJ2-7; D is unclear. Trimming took off 0 bases at V and 2 bases at J, with 5 bases between the two ends. Germline V gene sequence: CDR1 MGHRA, CDR2 YSYEKL. The CDR3 totals 13 residues. In nucleotides, the CDR3 is TGCGCCAGCAGCCAAGATCTTACCTACGAGCAGTACTTC. It codes for CASSQDLTYEQYF.

For this clone: The CDR3 ends on some other residue instead of the conserved phenylalanine or tryptophan, so this is likely a read error. Because the CDR3's place on the DNA is in doubt, the DNA is left out and the CDR3 is given as listed by TCRdb. This chain joins TRBV4-2 and TRBJ2-7. CDR1 is LGHNA and CDR2 is YNFKEQ in the germline V gene. The length of the CDR3 is 11 amino acids, counting both ends. The CDR3 protein is CASSQDRPATS.

The chain joins TRBV28 to TRBJ1-5; tentatively, D is TRBD1 (5 bases). Germline V gives CDR1 MDHEN, CDR2 SYDVKM. Trimming shortened V by 7 bases and J by 5 bases, and 12 bases separated the two germline ends. The CDR3 spans 13 residues. CDR3 in amino acids: CASTTGGYQPQHF. The DNA for the CDR3 is TGTGCCAGCACCACTGGGGGGTATCAGCCCCAGCATTTT.